A selection of T cell receptor beta chains follows, all from one sample in a study of shared clonotypes between healthy human individuals. TCRdb keeps only in-frame clones here, not all; method: immunoSEQ multiplex PCR. The data show about 1 million clones, approximately 76% seen once. The sample was memory CD4+ T cells sorted from blood. These receptors were collected from a man between 18 and 35 years old in good health. The CDR3 runs from the conserved cysteine through the conserved F or W. Each record gives: D gene, V gene, clone size, J gene, CDR3 DNA, CDR3 protein. D genes are given only for firm matches. The listing skips clone size in some rows; elsewhere it reads once, few, many or a size class.

D gene: .
V gene: TRBV13
clone size: once
J gene: TRBJ1-2
CDR3 DNA: TGTGCCAGCAGCTTAGCACACACAGGGAACTATGGCTACACCTTC
CDR3 protein: CASSLAHTGNYGYTF

D gene: .
V gene: TRBV11-3
clone size: .
J gene: TRBJ2-1
CDR3 DNA: TGTGCCAGCAGCCAAGGAAGCGAGCAGTTCTTC
CDR3 protein: CASSQGSEQFF

D gene: TRBD2
V gene: TRBV9
clone size: .
J gene: TRBJ2-7
CDR3 DNA: TGTGCCAGACCACAGGGGATAGCGGGAGGGCCCTACGAGCAGTACTTC
CDR3 protein: CARPQGIAGGPYEQYF

D gene: .
V gene: TRBV5-1
clone size: .
J gene: TRBJ1-1
CDR3 DNA: TGCGCCAGCAGCCGCAACGAGAACACTGAAGCTTTCTTT
CDR3 protein: CASSRNENTEAFF

D gene: TRBD2
V gene: TRBV7-6
clone size: .
J gene: TRBJ2-1
CDR3 DNA: TGTGCCAGCAGCCGTGAGACTAGCGGGATCCCCAATGAGCAGTTCTTC
CDR3 protein: CASSRETSGIPNEQFF

D gene: .
V gene: TRBV9
clone size: .
J gene: TRBJ1-6
CDR3 DNA: TGTGCCAGCAGCGTAGGGGGAGACAGTAAGCTGCACCTCCACTTT
CDR3 protein: CASSVGGDSKLHLHF

D gene: .
V gene: TRBV14
clone size: .
J gene: TRBJ1-4
CDR3 DNA: TGTGCCAGCAGCCGGGGGCCTTACGAAAAACTGTTTTTT
CDR3 protein: CASSRGPYEKLFF

D gene: .
V gene: TRBV6-4
clone size: .
J gene: TRBJ2-2
CDR3 DNA: TGTGCCAGCAGTGACTCGGGGTTGGGTTCCACCGGGGAGCTGTTTTTT
CDR3 protein: CASSDSGLGSTGELFF

D gene: TRBD1
V gene: TRBV19
clone size: .
J gene: TRBJ1-4
CDR3 DNA: TGTGCCAGTAGTCCGAGACGGACAGGAACTAATGAAAAACTGTTTTTT
CDR3 protein: CASSPRRTGTNEKLFF

D gene: .
V gene: TRBV18
clone size: once
J gene: TRBJ2-7
CDR3 DNA: TGTGCCAGCTCCCCGCCCGCCCACAGCTCCTACGAGCAGTACTTC
CDR3 protein: CASSPPAHSSYEQYF

D gene: .
V gene: TRBV30
clone size: .
J gene: TRBJ2-7
CDR3 DNA: TGTGCCTGGAGTATTAACTACGAGCAGTACTTC
CDR3 protein: CAWSINYEQYF

D gene: .
V gene: TRBV27
clone size: .
J gene: TRBJ2-3
CDR3 DNA: TGTGCCAGCACTCTTGGGGGAAGCACAGATACGCAGTATTTT
CDR3 protein: CASTLGGSTDTQYF

D gene: TRBD2
V gene: TRBV19
clone size: .
J gene: TRBJ2-7
CDR3 DNA: TGTGCCAGTAGACCGACTAGCGGGAGTACCGAGCAGTACTTC
CDR3 protein: CASRPTSGSTEQYF

D gene: .
V gene: TRBV30
clone size: .
J gene: TRBJ1-6
CDR3 DNA: TGTGCCTGGAGTCCCCGGGGGCGGAATAATTCACCCCTCCACTTT
CDR3 protein: CAWSPRGRNNSPLHF

D gene: TRBD1
V gene: TRBV9
clone size: .
J gene: TRBJ1-3
CDR3 DNA: TGTGCCAGCCGAGAAACAGGGGACGGAAACACCATATATTTT
CDR3 protein: CASRETGDGNTIYF

D gene: .
V gene: TRBV20-1
clone size: .
J gene: TRBJ2-1
CDR3 DNA: TGCAGTGCTAGAGGAGACAATGAGCAGTTCTTC
CDR3 protein: CSARGDNEQFF